This record covers a single TCR beta chain. Its antigen remains unidentified. This PCR relied on a set of 60 Vbeta primers and 13 Jbeta primers. Some clones are missing from TCRdb's copy, which holds only in-frame ones; the method was immunoSEQ multiplex PCR. Counted here are around 200,000 clones, 65% to 90% occurring once; the ten biggest clones make up about 2.2%. Germline lookup yields CDR1 MNHEY and CDR2 SMNVEV (reference sequence). The V segment lost 5 bases and the J segment 6 bases; nucleotides outside the gene matches: 10. This CDR3 is 14 amino acids long. This sample was taken from a study of cytomegalovirus exposure and HLA in healthy donors. Study-wide results and caveats: Roughly uniform depth of sequencing across donors was assumed in presence/absence analyses. When a later analysis compared HLA-associated TCR beta chains with equally common others, the HLA-associated chains turned out to be more clonally expanded and to have lower generation probabilities. What a later analysis reportedly showed was that an Asian-associated ancestry cluster had fewer N-insertions than the approximately 700-donor mean. Previous analysis showed most TCR beta V segments were productive about 87% or about 30% of the time.

This chain uses TRBV27 with TRBJ2-7; 7 bases are a match to TRBD2. Sequenced: PBMCs. The origin of this receptor is a woman between 50 and 59 years old in good health and CMV-seronegative. In DNA, the CDR3 is TGTGCCAGCAGTGCTAGCGGCATAATATCCGAGCAGTACTTC. Translation: CASSASGIISEQYF.